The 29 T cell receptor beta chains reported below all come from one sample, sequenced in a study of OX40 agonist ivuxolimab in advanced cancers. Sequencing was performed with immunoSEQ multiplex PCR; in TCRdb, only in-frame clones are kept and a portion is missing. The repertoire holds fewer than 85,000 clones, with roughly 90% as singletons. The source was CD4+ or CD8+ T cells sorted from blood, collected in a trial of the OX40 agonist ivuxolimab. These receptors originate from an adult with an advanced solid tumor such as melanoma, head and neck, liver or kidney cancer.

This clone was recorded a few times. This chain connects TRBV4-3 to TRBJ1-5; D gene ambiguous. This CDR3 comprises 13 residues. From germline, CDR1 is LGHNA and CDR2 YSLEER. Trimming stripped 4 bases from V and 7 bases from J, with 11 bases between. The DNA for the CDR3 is TGCGCCAGCAGCCTTGGACCGCAGCAGCCCCAGCATTTT. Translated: CASSLGPQQPQHF.

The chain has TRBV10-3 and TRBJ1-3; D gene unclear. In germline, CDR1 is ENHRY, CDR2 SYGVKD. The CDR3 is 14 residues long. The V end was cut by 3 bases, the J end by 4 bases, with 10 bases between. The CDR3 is CAISEGGLGNTIYF. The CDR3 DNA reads TGTGCCATCAGTGAAGGAGGGCTCGGAAACACCATATATTTT.

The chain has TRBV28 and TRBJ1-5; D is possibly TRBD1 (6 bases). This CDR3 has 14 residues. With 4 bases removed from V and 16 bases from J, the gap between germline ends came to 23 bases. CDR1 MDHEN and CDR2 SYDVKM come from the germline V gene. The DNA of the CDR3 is TGTGCCAGCAGTTCCCCATGGGGGCTAGGATTCGGACATTTT. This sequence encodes CASSSPWGLGFGHF.

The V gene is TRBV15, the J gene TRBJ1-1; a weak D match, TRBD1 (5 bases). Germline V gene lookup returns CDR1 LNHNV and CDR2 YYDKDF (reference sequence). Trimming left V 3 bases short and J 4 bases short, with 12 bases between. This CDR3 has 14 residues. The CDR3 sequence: CATSRTGHLTEAFF. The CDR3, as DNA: TGTGCCACCAGCAGGACTGGACACCTCACTGAAGCTTTCTTT.

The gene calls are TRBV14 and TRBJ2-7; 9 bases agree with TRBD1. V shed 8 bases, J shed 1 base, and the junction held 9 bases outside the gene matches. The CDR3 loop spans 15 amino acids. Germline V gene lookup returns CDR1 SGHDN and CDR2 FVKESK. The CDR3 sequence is CASRGTGSLSYEQYF. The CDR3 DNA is TGTGCCAGCCGGGGGACAGGGAGTCTTTCCTACGAGCAGTACTTC. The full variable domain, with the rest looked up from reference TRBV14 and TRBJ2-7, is EAGVTQFPSHSVIEKGQTVTLRCDPISGHDNLYWYRRVMGKEIKFLLHFVKESKQDESGMPNNRFLAERTGGTYSTLKVQPAELEDSGVYFCASRGTGSLSYEQYFGPGTRLTVT.

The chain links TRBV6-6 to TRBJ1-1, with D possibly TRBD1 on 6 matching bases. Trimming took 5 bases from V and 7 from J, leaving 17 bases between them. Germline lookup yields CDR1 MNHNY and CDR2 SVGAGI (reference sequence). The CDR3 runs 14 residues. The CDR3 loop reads CASSGRGVVIEAFF. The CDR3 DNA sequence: TGTGCCAGCAGTGGTAGGGGGGTGGTCATTGAAGCTTTCTTT.

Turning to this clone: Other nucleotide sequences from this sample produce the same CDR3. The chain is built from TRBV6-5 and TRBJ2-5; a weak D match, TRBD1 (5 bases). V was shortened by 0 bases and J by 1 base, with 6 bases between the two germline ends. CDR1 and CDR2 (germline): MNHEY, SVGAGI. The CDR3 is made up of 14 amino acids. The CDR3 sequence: CASSYSGPQETQYF. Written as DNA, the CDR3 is TGTGCCAGCAGTTACTCGGGGCCCCAAGAGACCCAGTACTTC.

CDR3 region: CASSLVHRTDLYEQYF. The CDR3 bases are TGTGCCAGCAGCTTAGTACACCGGACGGACCTCTACGAGCAGTACTTC. The chain has TRBV7-8 and TRBJ2-7, with D unclear. The CDR3 totals 16 residues. CDR1 and CDR2 (germline): SGHVS, FQNEAQ. V lost 1 base, J lost 3 bases, and 16 bases lay in between.

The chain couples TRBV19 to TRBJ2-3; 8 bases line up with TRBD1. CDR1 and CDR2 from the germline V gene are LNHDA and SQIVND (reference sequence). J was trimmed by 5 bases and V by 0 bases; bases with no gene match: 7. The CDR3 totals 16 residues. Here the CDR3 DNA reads TGTGCCAGTAGTATAGATCTCAGGGGGCGAGTAGATACGCAGTATTTT. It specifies CASSIDLRGRVDTQYF. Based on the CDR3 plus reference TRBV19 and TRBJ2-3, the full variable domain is DGGITQSPKYLFRKEGQNVTLSCEQNLNHDAMYWYRQDPGQGLRLIYYSQIVNDFQKGDIAEGYSVSREKKESFPLTVTSAQKNPTAFYLCASSIDLRGRVDTQYFGPGTRLTVL.

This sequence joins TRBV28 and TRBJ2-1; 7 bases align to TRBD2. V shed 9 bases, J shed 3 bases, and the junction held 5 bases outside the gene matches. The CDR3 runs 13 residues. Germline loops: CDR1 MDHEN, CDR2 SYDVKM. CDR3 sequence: CASMGLYYNEQFF. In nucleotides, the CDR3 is TGTGCCAGTATGGGACTATACTACAATGAGCAGTTCTTC. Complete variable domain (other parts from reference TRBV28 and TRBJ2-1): DVKVTQSSRYLVKRTGEKVFLECVQDMDHENMFWYRQDPGLGLRLIYFSYDVKMKEKGDIPEGYSVSREKKERFSLILESASTNQTSMYLCASMGLYYNEQFFGPGTRLTVL.

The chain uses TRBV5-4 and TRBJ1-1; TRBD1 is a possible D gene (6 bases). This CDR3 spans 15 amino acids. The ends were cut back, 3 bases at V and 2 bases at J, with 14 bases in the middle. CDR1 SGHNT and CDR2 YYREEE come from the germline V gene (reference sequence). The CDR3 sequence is CASSWDTGTNTEAFF. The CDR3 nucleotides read TGTGCCAGCAGCTGGGACACCGGGACTAACACTGAAGCTTTCTTT.

The CDR3: CASSFRLAGNNEQFF. For the CDR3, the DNA is TGTGCCAGCAGCTTCAGACTAGCGGGGAACAATGAGCAGTTCTTC. This chain uses TRBV7-2 with TRBJ2-1; 11 nucleotides agree with TRBD2. The CDR3 is 15 amino acids. Germline values: CDR1 SGHTA, CDR2 FQGNSA. Trimming at V came to 3 bases and at J to 5 bases, leaving 3 bases not matched to a gene. The full variable domain, rest sourced from reference TRBV7-2 and TRBJ2-1, is GAGVSQSPSNKVTEKGKDVELRCDPISGHTALYWYRQSLGQGLEFLIYFQGNSAPDKSGLPSDRFSAERTGGSVSTLTIQRTQQEDSAVYLCASSFRLAGNNEQFFGPGTRLTVL.

In nucleotides, the CDR3 is TGCGCCAGCAGCTTCCAAACCGCCTACGAGCAGTACTTC. Its protein product is CASSFQTAYEQYF. The chain employs TRBV5-1 and TRBJ2-7; no definite D call. The CDR3 has 13 amino acids. Germline CDR1 and CDR2: SGHRS and YFSETQ. Between the trimmed V and J ends, which lost 2 bases and 2 bases, there was a span of 8 bases.

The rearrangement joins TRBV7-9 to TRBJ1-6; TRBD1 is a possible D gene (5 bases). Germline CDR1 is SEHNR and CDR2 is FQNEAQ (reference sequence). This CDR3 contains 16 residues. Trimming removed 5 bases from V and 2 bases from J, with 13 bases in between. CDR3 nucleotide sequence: TGTGCCAGCAGCCCCTTAACGGGGGCCTATAATTCACCCCTCCACTTT. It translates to CASSPLTGAYNSPLHF.

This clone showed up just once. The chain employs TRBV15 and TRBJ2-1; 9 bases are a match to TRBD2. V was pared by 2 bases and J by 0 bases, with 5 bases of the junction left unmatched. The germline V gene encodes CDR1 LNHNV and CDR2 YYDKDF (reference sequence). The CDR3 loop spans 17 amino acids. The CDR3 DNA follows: TGTGCCACCAGCAGACGACTAGCGGCTAGCTCCTACAATGAGCAGTTCTTC. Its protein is CATSRRLAASSYNEQFF.

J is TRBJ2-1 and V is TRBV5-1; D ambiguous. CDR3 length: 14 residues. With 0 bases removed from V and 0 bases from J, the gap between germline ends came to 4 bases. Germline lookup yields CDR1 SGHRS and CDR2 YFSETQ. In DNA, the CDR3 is TGCGCCAGCAGCTTGGAGAGCTCCTACAATGAGCAGTTCTTC. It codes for CASSLESSYNEQFF.

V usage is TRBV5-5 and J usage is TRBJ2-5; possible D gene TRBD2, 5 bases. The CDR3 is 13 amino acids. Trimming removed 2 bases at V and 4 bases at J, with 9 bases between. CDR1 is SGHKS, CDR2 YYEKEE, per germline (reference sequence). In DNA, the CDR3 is TGTGCCAGCAGCTTAGCGGCCGGAGAGACCCAGTACTTC. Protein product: CASSLAAGETQYF.

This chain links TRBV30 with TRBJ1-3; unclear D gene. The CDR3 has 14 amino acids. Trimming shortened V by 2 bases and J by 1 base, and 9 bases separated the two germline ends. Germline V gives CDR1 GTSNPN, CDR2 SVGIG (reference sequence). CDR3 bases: TGTGCCTGGAGTAGCGGCAGGTCTGGAAACACCATATATTTT. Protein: CAWSSGRSGNTIYF.

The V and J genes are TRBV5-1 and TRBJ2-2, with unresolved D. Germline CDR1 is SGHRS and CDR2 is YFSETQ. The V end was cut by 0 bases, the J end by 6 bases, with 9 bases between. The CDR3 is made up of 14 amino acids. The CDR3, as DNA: TGCGCCAGCAGCTTGGAAACTGACGCCGGGGAGCTGTTTTTT. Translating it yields CASSLETDAGELFF.

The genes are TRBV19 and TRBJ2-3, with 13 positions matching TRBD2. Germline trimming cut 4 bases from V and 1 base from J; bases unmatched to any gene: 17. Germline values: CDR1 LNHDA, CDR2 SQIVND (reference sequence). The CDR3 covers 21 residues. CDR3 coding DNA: TGTGCCAGTAGTACCCACCGGACTAGCGGGAGTAGGAGGGGTGGCACAGATACGCAGTATTTT. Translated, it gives CASSTHRTSGSRRGGTDTQYF.

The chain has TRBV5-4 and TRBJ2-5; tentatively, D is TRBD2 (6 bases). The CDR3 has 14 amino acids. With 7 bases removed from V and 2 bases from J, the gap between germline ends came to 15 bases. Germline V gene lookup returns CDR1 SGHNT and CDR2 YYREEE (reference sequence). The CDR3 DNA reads TGTGCCAGCGCTTCGGGGAGGTCACAAGAGACCCAGTACTTC. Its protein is CASASGRSQETQYF.

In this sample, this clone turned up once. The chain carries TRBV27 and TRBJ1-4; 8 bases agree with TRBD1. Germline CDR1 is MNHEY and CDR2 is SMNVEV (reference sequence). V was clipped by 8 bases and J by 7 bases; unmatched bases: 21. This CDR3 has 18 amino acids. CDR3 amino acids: CASLLRAGGEGSGEKLFF. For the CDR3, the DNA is TGTGCCAGCCTTTTGAGGGCAGGGGGCGAGGGGAGCGGTGAAAAACTGTTTTTT.

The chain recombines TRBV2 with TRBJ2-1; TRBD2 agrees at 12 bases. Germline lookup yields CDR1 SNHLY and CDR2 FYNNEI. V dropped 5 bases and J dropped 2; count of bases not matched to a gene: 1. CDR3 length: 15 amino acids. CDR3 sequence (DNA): TGTGCCAGCAGTCGACTAGCGGGGGCCTACAATGAGCAGTTCTTC. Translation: CASSRLAGAYNEQFF.

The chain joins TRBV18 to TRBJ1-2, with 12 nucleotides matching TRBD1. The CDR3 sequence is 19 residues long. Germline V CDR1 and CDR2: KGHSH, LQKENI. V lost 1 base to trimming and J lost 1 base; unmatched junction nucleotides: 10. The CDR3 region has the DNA TGTGCCAGCTCACCACTCCCGGGACAGGGGGCGCGTCTTAACTATGGCTACACCTTC. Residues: CASSPLPGQGARLNYGYTF.

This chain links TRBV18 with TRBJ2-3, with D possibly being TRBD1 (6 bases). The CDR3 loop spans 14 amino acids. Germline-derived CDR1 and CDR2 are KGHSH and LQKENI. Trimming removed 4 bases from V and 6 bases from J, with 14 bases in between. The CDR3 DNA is TGTGCCAGCTCACTATCTCGACAGGCCGATACGCAGTATTTT. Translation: CASSLSRQADTQYF.

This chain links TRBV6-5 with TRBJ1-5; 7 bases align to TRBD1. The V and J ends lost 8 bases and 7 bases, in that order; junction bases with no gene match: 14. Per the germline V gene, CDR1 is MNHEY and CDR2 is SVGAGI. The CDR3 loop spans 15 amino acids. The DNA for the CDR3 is TGTGCCAGCTCATTCAGGGGGTACGGGAACCAGCCCCAGCATTTT. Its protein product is CASSFRGYGNQPQHF.

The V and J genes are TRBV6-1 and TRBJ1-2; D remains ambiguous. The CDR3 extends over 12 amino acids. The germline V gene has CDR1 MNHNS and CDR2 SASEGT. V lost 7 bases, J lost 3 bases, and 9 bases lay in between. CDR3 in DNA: TGTGCCAGCACCCCTCTTGACTATGGCTACACCTTC. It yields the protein CASTPLDYGYTF.

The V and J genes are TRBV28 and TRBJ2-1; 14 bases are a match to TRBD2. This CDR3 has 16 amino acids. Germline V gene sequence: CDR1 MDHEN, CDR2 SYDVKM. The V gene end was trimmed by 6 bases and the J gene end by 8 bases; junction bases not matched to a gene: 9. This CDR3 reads CASSPAGGLAGDEQFF. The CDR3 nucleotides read TGTGCCAGCAGCCCTGCGGGGGGACTAGCGGGAGATGAGCAGTTCTTC.

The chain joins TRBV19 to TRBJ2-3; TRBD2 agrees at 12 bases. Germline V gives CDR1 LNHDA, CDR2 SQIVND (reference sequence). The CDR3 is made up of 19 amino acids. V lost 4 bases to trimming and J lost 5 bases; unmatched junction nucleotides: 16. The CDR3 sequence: CASSTPQASGRAVRDTQYF. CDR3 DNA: TGTGCCAGTAGTACCCCGCAGGCTAGCGGGAGGGCCGTCAGAGATACGCAGTATTTT.